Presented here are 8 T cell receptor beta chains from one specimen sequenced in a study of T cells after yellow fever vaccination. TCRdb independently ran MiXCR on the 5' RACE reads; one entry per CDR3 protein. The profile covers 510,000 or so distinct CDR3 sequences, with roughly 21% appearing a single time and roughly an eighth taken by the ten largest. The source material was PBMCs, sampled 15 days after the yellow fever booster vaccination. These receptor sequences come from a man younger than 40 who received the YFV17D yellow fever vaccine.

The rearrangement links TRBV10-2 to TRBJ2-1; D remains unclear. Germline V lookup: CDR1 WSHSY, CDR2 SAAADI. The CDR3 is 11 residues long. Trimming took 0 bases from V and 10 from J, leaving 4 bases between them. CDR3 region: CASSESYEQFF. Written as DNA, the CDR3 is TGCGCCAGCAGTGAGTCCTACGAGCAGTTCTTC.

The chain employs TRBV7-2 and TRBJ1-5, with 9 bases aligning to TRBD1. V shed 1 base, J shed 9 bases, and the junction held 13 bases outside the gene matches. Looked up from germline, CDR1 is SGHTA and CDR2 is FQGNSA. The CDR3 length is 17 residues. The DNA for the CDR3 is TGTGCCAGCAGCTTAGTAGCAAGTGGGACAGGGACGTGGCCCCAGCATTTT. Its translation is CASSLVASGTGTWPQHF.

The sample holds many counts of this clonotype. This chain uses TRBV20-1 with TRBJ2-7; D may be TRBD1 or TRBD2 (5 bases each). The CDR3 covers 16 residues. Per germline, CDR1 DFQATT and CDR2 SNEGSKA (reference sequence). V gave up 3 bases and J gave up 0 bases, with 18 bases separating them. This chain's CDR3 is CSASRIGADSSYEQYF. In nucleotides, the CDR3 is TGCAGTGCTAGCAGGATCGGGGCCGATAGCTCCTACGAGCAGTACTTC.

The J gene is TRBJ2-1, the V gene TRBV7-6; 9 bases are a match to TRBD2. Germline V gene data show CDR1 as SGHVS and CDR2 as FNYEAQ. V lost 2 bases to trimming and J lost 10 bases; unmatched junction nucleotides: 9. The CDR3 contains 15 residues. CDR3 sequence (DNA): TGTGCCAGCAGCTTAATGGAAGCGGGAGGTTCGGAGCAGTTCTTC. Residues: CASSLMEAGGSEQFF.

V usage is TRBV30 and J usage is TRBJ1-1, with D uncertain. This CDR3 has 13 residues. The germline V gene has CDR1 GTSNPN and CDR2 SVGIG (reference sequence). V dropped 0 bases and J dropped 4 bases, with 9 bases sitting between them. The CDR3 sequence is CAWSVGIVTEAFF. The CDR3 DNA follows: TGTGCCTGGAGTGTGGGGATTGTCACTGAAGCTTTCTTT.

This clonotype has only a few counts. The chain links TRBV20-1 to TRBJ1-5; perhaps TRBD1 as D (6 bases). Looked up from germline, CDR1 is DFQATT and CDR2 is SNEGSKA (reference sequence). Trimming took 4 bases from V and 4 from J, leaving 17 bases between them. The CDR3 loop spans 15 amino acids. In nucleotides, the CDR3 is TGCAGTGCTAACTCCAACAGGGCATTTAATCAGCCCCAGCATTTT. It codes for CSANSNRAFNQPQHF.

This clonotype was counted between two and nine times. CDR3: CSVKGGDTPYF. The CDR3 region has the DNA TGCAGTGTCAAGGGTGGGGACACCCCATACTTC. The V and J genes are TRBV20-1 and TRBJ2-7; a weak D match, TRBD1 (6 bases). The CDR3 extends over 11 amino acids. Germline CDR1 DFQATT, CDR2 SNEGSKA (reference sequence). The V and J ends lost 7 bases and 13 bases respectively, with 20 bases between them.

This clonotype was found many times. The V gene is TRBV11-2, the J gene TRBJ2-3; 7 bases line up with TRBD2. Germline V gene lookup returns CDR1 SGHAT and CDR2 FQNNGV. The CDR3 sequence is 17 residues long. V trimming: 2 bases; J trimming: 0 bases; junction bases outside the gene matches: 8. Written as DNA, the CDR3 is TGTGCCAGCAGCTTATGGTCTAGCGGCCTTAGCACAGATACGCAGTATTTT. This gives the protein CASSLWSSGLSTDTQYF.